This T cell receptor (beta chain) derives from a study of shared clonotypes between healthy human individuals. On the study more broadly: Each donor contributed plates that comprised three CD4 naive, three CD4 memory, two CD8 naive and one CD8 memory. Study observations and caveats: The expectation was that sequencing depth would affect clonotype sharing among donors. In contrast to clonotypes shared by all four donors, non-shared clonotypes had lower generation probabilities. Specimens sampled were limited to blood, with tissue repertoires likely differing.

Sequenced by immunoSEQ multiplex PCR; TCRdb stores in-frame clones only, minus some. The sample includes roughly 1,100,000 clones, around 75% seen only once; the top ten take approximately 1.5%. V was trimmed by 7 bases and J by 0 bases, leaving 7 bases between them. Germline V CDR1 and CDR2: MGHDK, SYGVNS. The CDR3 runs to 14 residues. Concerning this clone: No antigen is known for it.

The TCR was taken from a man between 18 and 29 years old in good health. The sequenced sample consisted of memory CD4+ T cells sorted from blood. Subset denoted: CD45RA-negative fraction. The chain couples TRBV25-1 to TRBJ1-6, with unresolved D. The CDR3 DNA is TGTGCCAGCATCGCGGGCTCCTATAATTCACCCCTCCACTTT. It translates to CASIAGSYNSPLHF.